This TCR beta chain was obtained from a study of CD4 T cells in relation to SARS-CoV-2 and coronaviruses. Study overall: Of the patients, 7 or 8 were male, 4 female, two Hispanic. Overall study results and limits: Pre-pandemic and post-infection samples never came from the same donor. The cross-reactivity analysis covered only spike protein, not other viral proteins.

In the case of this clone: Its antigen remains unknown.

Naive and memory CD4+ T cells came from enriched cryopreserved PBMCs. Measured with immunoSEQ multiplex PCR; TCRdb has only the in-frame clones, and not every one. This table has 30,000 to 45,000 clones, over 75% appearing once. The source of this sequence is an adult with COVID-19. The sample comprised memory CD4+ T cells from PBMCs.

The CDR3 sequence: CASSLSVPQGSNYGYTF. The CDR3 DNA sequence: TGCGCCAGCAGCTTGTCCGTCCCTCAGGGGTCCAACTATGGCTACACCTTC. J is TRBJ1-2 and V is TRBV5-1, with D possibly matching TRBD1 (6 bases). The CDR3 sequence is 17 residues long. Germline lookup yields CDR1 SGHRS and CDR2 YFSETQ. Trimming removed 1 base from V and 2 bases from J, with 18 bases in between.